Following are 21 T cell receptor beta chains from one sample sequenced in a study of tumor T cells in aggressive B-cell lymphoma. Using immunoSEQ multiplex PCR, the repertoire was profiled, and TCRdb retains in-frame clones only, with some absent. The sample yields about 9,000 clones, 85% seen once. The sequencing sample was made of tumor tissue. The receptors derive from an adult with diffuse large B cell lymphoma.

The V call is TRBV19, the J call TRBJ2-7; tentatively, D is TRBD1 (6 bases). The V and J ends lost 3 bases and 1 base respectively, with 10 bases between them. Germline V gene data show CDR1 as LNHDA and CDR2 as SQIVND (reference sequence). The CDR3 sequence is 14 residues long. The CDR3 DNA is TGTGCCAGTAGTATGGGGGCTGGTTCCTACGAGCAGTACTTC. It specifies CASSMGAGSYEQYF.

The rearrangement uses TRBV5-1 and TRBJ1-2; 8 bases line up with TRBD1. J lost 8 bases, V lost 6 bases, and 9 bases had no gene match. This CDR3 has 13 amino acids. Germline values: CDR1 SGHRS, CDR2 YFSETQ. The CDR3 DNA follows: TGCGCCAGCACCCAAACAGGGGGTTGGGGCTACACCTTC. Amino acids: CASTQTGGWGYTF.

The chain is built from TRBV18 and TRBJ2-3; TRBD1 aligns across 9 bases. Germline CDR1 KGHSH, CDR2 LQKENI. There are 19 residues in the CDR3. V lost 2 bases and J lost 8; bases outside the gene matches: 20. The CDR3 DNA reads TGTGCCAGCTCACCATTACAGGGGGCCACCGGGAGGCTGGGAGCTACGCAGTATTTT. This codes for CASSPLQGATGRLGATQYF.

The chain carries TRBV27 and TRBJ2-1; perhaps TRBD1 as D (6 bases). The CDR3 length is 15 residues. Deletions cut 4 bases from V and 2 bases from J, with 12 bases between. The germline gives CDR1 MNHEY, CDR2 SMNVEV (reference sequence). CDR3: CASSSLRDTYNEQFF. CDR3 nucleotides: TGTGCCAGCAGTTCCCTCCGGGACACCTACAATGAGCAGTTCTTC.

This rearrangement joins TRBV19 to TRBJ1-4; tentatively, D is TRBD1 (6 bases). With 3 bases removed from V and 7 bases from J, the gap between germline ends came to 15 bases. The germline gives CDR1 LNHDA, CDR2 SQIVND (reference sequence). The length of the CDR3 is 15 residues. The CDR3 bases are TGTGCCAGTAGTATCCTAGGGGAAGGGGGTGAAAAACTGTTTTTT. The encoded protein is CASSILGEGGEKLFF.

The chain has TRBV6-1 and TRBJ2-7; tentatively, D is TRBD1 (6 bases). Deletions cut 5 bases from V and 2 bases from J, with 19 bases between. CDR3 length: 16 residues. Germline V gene sequence: CDR1 MNHNS, CDR2 SASEGT. In DNA, the CDR3 is TGTGCCAGCAGTAAAGGGACATCCCTGGCCGCCTACGAGCAGTACTTC. Its protein product is CASSKGTSLAAYEQYF.

V is TRBV5-4 and J is TRBJ1-3; 7 nucleotides align to TRBD1. Germline assignment: CDR1 SGHNT and CDR2 YYREEE (reference sequence). The CDR3 length is 18 residues. With 3 bases clipped from V and 0 bases from J, the junction kept 12 bases outside the gene matches. The CDR3 bases are TGTGCCAGCAGCTCGGGGAAACAGGGGCAATCCTCTGGAAACACCATATATTTT. Its protein is CASSSGKQGQSSGNTIYF.

The table lists this clone with a few counts. The chain recombines TRBV14 with TRBJ2-1; 8 bases match TRBD1. CDR1 and CDR2 from the germline V gene are SGHDN and FVKESK. The CDR3 has 13 residues. V gave up 2 bases and J gave up 7 bases; unmatched junction bases: 1. The CDR3 loop is CASSQNRGNEQFF. Written as DNA, the CDR3 is TGTGCCAGCAGCCAAAACAGGGGGAATGAGCAGTTCTTC.

J is TRBJ1-1 and V is TRBV10-3; TRBD1 matches at 8 bases. V dropped 6 bases and J dropped 4; count of bases not matched to a gene: 4. This CDR3 spans 13 amino acids. The germline V gene encodes CDR1 ENHRY and CDR2 SYGVKD. For the CDR3, the DNA is TGTGCCATCAGCGTTACAGGGGGCACTGAAGCTTTCTTT. Its protein is CAISVTGGTEAFF.

The V and J genes are TRBV4-1 and TRBJ2-7, with 7 bases aligning to TRBD1. Germline values: CDR1 MGHRA, CDR2 YSYEKL. The CDR3 has 15 amino acids. Losses at the gene ends were 2 bases for V and 3 bases for J; bases not matched to a gene: 7. CDR3 in DNA: TGCGCCAGCAGCCAATCGGGACAGCTTTTCTACGAGCAGTACTTC. Translated: CASSQSGQLFYEQYF.

This sequence joins TRBV19 and TRBJ2-7; a possible D gene is TRBD1 (5 bases). V was shortened by 5 bases and J by 3 bases, with 20 bases between the two germline ends. This CDR3 comprises 16 residues. CDR1 LNHDA and CDR2 SQIVND come from the germline V gene (reference sequence). CDR3 DNA: TGTGCCAGTAGTCCTCCTCTTCGACAGCTCGTCTACGAGCAGTACTTC. This encodes CASSPPLRQLVYEQYF.

The V and J genes are TRBV27 and TRBJ2-2; D perhaps matches TRBD2 (6 bases). This CDR3 contains 17 residues. Between the trimmed V and J ends, which lost 8 bases and 1 base, there was a span of 20 bases. Germline values: CDR1 MNHEY, CDR2 SMNVEV (reference sequence). The CDR3 loop reads CASGSAGLRENTGELFF. CDR3 coding DNA: TGTGCCAGCGGATCCGCGGGATTGAGGGAGAACACCGGGGAGCTGTTTTTT.

This sequence joins TRBV15 and TRBJ2-3, with D perhaps matching TRBD2 (5 bases). The CDR3 covers 14 residues. V was pared by 0 bases and J by 4 bases, with 8 bases between. Per germline, CDR1 LNHNV and CDR2 YYDKDF (reference sequence). CDR3 in DNA: TGTGCCACCAGCAGAGAACTAGTCGCAGATACGCAGTATTTT. Protein: CATSRELVADTQYF.

This rearrangement joins TRBV6-1 to TRBJ1-5, with D unresolved. This CDR3 spans 15 amino acids. The germline V and J ends were trimmed by 4 bases and 0 bases, with 10 bases remaining between them. The germline CDR1 and CDR2 sequences are MNHNS and SASEGT. For the CDR3, the DNA is TGTGCCAGCAGTGTGGAGCAGCATAGCAATCAGCCCCAGCATTTT. It is translated as CASSVEQHSNQPQHF.

The rearrangement uses TRBV28 and TRBJ2-7; 7 bases line up with TRBD2. Germline V lookup: CDR1 MDHEN, CDR2 SYDVKM. This CDR3 contains 14 residues. The ends lost 2 bases at V and 5 bases at J; junction bases unmatched: 6. CDR3: CASSLGRRGDEQYF. CDR3 sequence (DNA): TGTGCCAGCAGTTTAGGGCGACGGGGGGACGAGCAGTACTTC.

For this clone: One end of the junction does not line up with germline, which may come from a read error. This sample also contains other DNA sequences that code for the same CDR3. The chain uses TRBV7-2 and TRBJ2-6, with a weak D call TRBD2 (6 bases). CDR3 length: 14 amino acids. Per germline, CDR1 SGHTA and CDR2 FQGNSA. CDR3 region: CASTAGSGANVLTF. CDR3 sequence (DNA): TGTGCCAGCACCGCGGGGTCTGGAGCCAACGTCCTGACTTTC.

V gene TRBV6-1 combines with J gene TRBJ1-1; perhaps TRBD1 as D (5 bases). The CDR3 spans 13 residues. The V gene lost 5 bases and the J gene lost 8 bases, with 15 bases spanning the gap. From germline, CDR1 is MNHNS and CDR2 SASEGT. The CDR3 coding sequence is TGTGCCAGCAGTCCCGGACACAGCCGGGAAGCTTTCTTT. Amino acid sequence: CASSPGHSREAFF.

This sequence joins TRBV7-8 and TRBJ1-1, with TRBD1 matching 9 bases. After removal of 4 bases from V and 3 bases from J, the junction contained 12 bases not matched to a gene. CDR3 length equals 17 residues. In germline, CDR1 is SGHVS, CDR2 FQNEAQ. The CDR3 sequence: CASSYNRYRGQDTEAFF. The CDR3 DNA reads as TGTGCCAGCAGCTACAACCGCTACAGGGGGCAAGACACTGAAGCTTTCTTT.

The rearrangement uses TRBV5-1 and TRBJ2-6; 9 bases map to TRBD1. The CDR3 totals 17 residues. Germline CDR1 and CDR2: SGHRS and YFSETQ. Trimming at V came to 2 bases and at J to 2 bases, leaving 5 bases not matched to a gene. CDR3 region: CASSFQQGAPGANVLTF. CDR3 nucleotide sequence: TGCGCCAGCAGCTTTCAACAGGGGGCGCCTGGGGCCAACGTCCTGACTTTC. The entire variable domain, with the rest obtained from reference TRBV5-1 and TRBJ2-6, is as follows: KAGVTQTPRYLIKTRGQQVTLSCSPISGHRSVSWYQQTPGQGLQFLFEYFSETQRNKGNFPGRFSGRQFSNSRSEMNVSTLELGDSALYLCASSFQQGAPGANVLTFGAGSRLTVL.

The rearrangement uses TRBV2 and TRBJ1-5; no clear D gene. CDR1 SNHLY and CDR2 FYNNEI come from the germline V gene. Between the trimmed V and J ends, which lost 8 bases and 4 bases, there was a span of 18 bases. The CDR3 has 15 residues. For the CDR3, the DNA is TGTGCCAGCGGTCGCAGGAACCTTCAAAATCAGCCCCAGCATTTT. Protein sequence: CASGRRNLQNQPQHF.

The V gene is TRBV7-9, the J gene TRBJ2-5; 9 bases are shared with TRBD2. The germline V gene has CDR1 SEHNR and CDR2 FQNEAQ (reference sequence). Trimming at V came to 5 bases and at J to 1 base, leaving 5 bases not matched to a gene. This CDR3 is 15 amino acids long. CDR3 residues: CASSRGGGGQETQYF. The CDR3 DNA is TGTGCCAGCAGCCGCGGCGGGGGGGGCCAAGAGACCCAGTACTTC.